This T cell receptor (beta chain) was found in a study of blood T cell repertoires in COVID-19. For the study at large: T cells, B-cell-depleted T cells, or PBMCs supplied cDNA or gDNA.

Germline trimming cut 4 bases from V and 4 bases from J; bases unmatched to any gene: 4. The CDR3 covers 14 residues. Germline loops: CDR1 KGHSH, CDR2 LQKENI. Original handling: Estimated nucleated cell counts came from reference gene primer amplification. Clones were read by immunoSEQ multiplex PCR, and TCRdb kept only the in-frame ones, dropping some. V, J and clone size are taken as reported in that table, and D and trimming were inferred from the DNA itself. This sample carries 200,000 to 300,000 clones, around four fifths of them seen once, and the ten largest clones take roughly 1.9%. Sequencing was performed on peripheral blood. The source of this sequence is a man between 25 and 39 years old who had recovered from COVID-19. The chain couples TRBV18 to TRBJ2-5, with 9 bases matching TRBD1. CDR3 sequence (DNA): TGTGCCAGCTCACGATCGACAGGGGGAGAGACCCAGTACTTC. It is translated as CASSRSTGGETQYF.